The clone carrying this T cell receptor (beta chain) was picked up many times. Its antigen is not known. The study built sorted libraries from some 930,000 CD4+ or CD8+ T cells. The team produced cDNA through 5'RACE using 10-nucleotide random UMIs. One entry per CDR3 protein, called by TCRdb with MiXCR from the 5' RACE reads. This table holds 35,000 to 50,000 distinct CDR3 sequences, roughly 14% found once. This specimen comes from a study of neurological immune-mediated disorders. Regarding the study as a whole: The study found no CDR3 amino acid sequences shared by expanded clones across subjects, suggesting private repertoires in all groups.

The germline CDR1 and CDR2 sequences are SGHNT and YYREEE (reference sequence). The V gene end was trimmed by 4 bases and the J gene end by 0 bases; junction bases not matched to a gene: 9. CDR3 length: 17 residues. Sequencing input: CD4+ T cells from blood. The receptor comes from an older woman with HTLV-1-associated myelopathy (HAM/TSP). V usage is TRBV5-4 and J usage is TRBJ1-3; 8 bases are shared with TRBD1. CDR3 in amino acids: CASSGGQVSDSGNTIYF. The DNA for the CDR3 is TGTGCCAGCAGCGGGGGACAGGTATCCGACTCTGGAAACACCATATATTTT.